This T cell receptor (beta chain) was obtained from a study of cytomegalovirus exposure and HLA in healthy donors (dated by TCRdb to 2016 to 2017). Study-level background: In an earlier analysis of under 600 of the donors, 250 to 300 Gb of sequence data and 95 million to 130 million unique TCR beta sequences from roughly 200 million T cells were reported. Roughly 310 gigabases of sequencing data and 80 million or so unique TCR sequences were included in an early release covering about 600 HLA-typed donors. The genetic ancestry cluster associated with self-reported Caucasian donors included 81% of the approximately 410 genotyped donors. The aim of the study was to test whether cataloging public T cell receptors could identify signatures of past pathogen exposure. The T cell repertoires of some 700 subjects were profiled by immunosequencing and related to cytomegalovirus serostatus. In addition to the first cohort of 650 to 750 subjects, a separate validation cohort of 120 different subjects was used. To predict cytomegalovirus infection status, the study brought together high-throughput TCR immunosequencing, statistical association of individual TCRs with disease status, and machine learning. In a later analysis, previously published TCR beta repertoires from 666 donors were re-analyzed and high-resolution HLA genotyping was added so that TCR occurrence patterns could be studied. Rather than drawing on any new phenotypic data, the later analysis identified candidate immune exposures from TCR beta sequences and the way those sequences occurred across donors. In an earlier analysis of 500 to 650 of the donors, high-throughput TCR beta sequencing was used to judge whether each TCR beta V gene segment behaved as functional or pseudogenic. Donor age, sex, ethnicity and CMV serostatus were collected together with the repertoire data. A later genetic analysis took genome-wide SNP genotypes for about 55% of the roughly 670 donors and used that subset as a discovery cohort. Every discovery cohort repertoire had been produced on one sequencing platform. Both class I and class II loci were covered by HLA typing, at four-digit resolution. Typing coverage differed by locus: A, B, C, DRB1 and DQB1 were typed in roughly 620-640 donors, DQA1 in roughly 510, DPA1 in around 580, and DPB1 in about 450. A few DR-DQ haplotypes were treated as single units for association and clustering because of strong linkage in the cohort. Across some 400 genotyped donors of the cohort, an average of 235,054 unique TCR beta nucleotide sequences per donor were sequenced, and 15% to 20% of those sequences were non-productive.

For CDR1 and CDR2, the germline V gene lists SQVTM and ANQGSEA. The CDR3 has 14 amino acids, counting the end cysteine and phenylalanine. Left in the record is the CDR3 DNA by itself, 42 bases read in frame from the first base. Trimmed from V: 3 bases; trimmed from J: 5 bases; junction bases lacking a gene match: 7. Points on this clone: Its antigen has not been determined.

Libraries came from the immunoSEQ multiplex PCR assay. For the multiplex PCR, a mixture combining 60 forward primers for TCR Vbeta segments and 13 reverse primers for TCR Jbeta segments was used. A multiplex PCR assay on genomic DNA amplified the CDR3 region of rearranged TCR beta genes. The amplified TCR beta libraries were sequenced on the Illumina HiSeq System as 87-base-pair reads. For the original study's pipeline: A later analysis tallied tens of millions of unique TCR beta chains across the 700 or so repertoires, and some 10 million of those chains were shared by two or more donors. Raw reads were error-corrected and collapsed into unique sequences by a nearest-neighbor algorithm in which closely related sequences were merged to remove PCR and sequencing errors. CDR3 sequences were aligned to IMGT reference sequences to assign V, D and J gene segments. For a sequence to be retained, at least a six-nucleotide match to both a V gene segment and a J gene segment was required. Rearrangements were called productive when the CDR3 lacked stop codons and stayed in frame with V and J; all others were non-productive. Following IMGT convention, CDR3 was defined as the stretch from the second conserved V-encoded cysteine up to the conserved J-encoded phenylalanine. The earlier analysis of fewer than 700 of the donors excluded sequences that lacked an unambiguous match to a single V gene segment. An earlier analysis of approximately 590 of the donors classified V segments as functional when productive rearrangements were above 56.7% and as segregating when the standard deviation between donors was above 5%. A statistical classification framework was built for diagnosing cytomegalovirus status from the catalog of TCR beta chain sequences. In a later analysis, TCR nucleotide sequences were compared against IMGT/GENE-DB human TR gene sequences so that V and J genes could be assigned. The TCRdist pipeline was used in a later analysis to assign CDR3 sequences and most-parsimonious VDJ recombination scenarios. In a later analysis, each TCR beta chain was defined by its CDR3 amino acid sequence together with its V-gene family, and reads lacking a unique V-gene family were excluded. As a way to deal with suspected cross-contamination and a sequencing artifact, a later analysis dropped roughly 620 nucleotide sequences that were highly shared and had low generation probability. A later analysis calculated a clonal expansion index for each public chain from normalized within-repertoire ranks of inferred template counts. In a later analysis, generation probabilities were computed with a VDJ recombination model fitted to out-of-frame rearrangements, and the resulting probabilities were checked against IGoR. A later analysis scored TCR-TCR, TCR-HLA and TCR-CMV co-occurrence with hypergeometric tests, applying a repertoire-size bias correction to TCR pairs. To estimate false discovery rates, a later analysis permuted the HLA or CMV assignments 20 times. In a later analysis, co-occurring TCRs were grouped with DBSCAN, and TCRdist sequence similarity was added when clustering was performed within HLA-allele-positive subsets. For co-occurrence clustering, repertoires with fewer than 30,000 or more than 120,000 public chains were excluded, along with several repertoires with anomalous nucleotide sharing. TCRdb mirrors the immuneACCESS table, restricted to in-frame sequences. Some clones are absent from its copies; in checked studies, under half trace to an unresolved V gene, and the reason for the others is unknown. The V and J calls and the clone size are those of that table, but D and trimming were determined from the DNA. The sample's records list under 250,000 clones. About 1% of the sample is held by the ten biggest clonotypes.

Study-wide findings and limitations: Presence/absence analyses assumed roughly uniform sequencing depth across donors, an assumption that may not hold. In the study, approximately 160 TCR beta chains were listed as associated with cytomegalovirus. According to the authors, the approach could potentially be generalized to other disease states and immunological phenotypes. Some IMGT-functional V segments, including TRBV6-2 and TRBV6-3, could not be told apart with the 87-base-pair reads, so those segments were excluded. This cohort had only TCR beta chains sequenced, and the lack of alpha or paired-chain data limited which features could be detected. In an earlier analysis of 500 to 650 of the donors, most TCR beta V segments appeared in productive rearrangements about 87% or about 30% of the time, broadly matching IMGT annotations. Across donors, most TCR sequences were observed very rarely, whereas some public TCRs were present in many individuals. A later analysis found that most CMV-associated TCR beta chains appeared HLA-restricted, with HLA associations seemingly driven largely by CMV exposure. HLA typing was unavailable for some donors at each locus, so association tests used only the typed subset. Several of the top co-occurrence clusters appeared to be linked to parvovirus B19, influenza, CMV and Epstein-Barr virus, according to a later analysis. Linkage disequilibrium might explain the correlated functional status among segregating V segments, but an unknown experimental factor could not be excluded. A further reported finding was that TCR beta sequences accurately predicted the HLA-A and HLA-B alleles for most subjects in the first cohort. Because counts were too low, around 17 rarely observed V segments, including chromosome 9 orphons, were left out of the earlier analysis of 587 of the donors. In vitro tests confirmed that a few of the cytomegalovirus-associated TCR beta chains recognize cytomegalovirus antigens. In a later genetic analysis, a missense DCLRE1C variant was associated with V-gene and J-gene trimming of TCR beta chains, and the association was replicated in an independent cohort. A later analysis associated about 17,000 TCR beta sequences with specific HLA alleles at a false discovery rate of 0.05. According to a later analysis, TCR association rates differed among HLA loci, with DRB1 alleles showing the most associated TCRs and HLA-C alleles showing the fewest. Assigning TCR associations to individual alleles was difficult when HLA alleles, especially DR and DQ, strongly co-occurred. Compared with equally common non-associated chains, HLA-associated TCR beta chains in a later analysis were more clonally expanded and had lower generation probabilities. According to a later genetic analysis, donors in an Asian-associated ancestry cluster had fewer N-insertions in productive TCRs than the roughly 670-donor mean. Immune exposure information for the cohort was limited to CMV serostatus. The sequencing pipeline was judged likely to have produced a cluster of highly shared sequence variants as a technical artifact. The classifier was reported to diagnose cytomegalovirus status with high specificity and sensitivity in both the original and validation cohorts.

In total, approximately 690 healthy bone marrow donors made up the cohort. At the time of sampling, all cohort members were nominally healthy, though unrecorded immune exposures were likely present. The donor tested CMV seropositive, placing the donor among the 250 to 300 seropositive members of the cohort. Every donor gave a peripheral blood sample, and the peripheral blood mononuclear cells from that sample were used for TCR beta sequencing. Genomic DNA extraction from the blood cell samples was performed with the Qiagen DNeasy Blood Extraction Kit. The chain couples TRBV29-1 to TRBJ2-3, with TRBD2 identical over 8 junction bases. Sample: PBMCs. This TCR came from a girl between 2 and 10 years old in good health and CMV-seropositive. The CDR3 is CSVEREARRDTQYF. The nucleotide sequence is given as TGCAGCGTTGAGCGGGAGGCTCGTCGAGATACGCAGTATTTT.